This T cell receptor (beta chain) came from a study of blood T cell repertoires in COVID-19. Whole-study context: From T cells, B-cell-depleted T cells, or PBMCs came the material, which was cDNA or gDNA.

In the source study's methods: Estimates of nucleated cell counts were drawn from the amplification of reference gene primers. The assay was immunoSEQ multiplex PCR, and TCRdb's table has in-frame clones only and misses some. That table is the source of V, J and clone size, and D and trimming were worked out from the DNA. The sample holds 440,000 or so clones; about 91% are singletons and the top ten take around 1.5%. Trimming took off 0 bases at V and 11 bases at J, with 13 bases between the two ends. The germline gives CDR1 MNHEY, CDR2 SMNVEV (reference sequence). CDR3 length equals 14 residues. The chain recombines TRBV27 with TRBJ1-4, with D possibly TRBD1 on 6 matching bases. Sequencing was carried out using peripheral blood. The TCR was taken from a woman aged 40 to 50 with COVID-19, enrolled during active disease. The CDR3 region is CASSLSGGAGKLFF. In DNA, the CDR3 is TGTGCCAGCAGTTTATCCGGGGGGGCGGGGAAACTGTTTTTT.